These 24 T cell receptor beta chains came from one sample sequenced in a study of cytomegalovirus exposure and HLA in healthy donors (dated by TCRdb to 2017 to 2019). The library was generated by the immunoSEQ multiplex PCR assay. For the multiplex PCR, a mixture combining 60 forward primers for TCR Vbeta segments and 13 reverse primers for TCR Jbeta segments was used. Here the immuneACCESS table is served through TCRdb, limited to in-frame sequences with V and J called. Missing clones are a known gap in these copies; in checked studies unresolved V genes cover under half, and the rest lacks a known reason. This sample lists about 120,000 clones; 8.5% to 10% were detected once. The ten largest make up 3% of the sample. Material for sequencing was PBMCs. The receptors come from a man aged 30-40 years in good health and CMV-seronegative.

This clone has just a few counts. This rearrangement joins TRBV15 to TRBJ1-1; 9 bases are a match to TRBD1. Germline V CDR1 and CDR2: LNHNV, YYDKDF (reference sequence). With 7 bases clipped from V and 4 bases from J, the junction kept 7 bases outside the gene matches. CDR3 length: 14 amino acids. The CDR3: CATTPDRGFTEAFF. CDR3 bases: TGTGCCACCACCCCGGACAGGGGATTCACTGAAGCTTTCTTT.

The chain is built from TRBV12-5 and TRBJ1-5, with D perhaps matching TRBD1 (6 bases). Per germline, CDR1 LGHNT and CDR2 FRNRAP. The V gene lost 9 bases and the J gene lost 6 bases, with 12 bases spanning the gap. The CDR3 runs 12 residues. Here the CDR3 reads CASWGGSQPQHF. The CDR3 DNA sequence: TGTGCTAGCTGGGGGGGCAGTCAGCCCCAGCATTTT. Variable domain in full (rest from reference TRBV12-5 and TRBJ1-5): DARVTQTPRHKVTEMGQEVTMRCQPILGHNTVFWYRQTMMQGLELLAYFRNRAPLDDSGMPKDRFSAEMPDATLATLKIQPSEPRDSAVYFCASWGGSQPQHFGDGTRLSIL.

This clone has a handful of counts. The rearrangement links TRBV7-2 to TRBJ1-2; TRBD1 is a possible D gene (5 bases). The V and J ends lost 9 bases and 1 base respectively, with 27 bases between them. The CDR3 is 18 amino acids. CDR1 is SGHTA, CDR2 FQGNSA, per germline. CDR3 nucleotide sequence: TGTGCCAGTACTCCTCGCGGGGGTGGGGGAACCCATAACTATGGCTACACCTTC. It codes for CASTPRGGGGTHNYGYTF. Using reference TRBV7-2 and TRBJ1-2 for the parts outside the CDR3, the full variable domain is GAGVSQSPSNKVTEKGKDVELRCDPISGHTALYWYRQSLGQGLEFLIYFQGNSAPDKSGLPSDRFSAERTGGSVSTLTIQRTQQEDSAVYLCASTPRGGGGTHNYGYTFGSGTRLTVV.

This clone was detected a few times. CDR3 coding DNA: TGTGCCAGCAGCTTAGCGGCGGGGGGCGTGTACACCGGGGAGCTGTTTTTT. Amino acid sequence: CASSLAAGGVYTGELFF. The chain has TRBV7-6 and TRBJ2-2; 8 nucleotides align to TRBD2. Germline V gives CDR1 SGHVS, CDR2 FNYEAQ. V lost 0 bases, J lost 3 bases, and 6 bases stayed unmatched. CDR3 length: 17 residues.

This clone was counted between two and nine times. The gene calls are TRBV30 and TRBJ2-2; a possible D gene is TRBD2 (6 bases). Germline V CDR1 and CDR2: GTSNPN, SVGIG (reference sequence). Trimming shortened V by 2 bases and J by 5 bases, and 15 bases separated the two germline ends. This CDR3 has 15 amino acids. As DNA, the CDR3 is TGTGCCTGGAGTCGGGGGAGACAAAAGACCGGGGAGCTGTTTTTT. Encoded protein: CAWSRGRQKTGELFF.

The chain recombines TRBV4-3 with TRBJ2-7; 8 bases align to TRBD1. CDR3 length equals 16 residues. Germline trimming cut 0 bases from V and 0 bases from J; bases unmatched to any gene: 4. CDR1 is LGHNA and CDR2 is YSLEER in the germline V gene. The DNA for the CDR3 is TGCGCCAGCAGCCAAGATCGGGACAGGAACTCCTACGAGCAGTACTTC. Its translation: CASSQDRDRNSYEQYF.

CDR3 in amino acids: CASSLGQGRGQPQHF. CDR3 in DNA: TGTGCCAGCAGCCTAGGACAGGGAAGGGGTCAGCCCCAGCATTTT. The gene calls are TRBV7-6 and TRBJ1-5, with TRBD1 matching over 8 bases. The germline CDR1 and CDR2 sequences are SGHVS and FNYEAQ. J lost 6 bases, V lost 5 bases, and 9 bases had no gene match. The CDR3 covers 15 residues.

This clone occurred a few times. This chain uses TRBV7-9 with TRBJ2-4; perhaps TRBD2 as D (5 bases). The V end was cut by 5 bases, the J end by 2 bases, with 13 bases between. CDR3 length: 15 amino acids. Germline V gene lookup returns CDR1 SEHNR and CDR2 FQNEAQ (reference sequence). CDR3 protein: CASSPYEGTKNIQYF. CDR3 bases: TGTGCCAGCAGCCCCTATGAGGGAACCAAAAACATTCAGTACTTC.

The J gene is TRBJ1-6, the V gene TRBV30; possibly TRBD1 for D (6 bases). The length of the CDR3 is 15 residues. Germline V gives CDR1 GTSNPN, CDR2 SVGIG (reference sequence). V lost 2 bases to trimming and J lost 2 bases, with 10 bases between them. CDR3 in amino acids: CAWSSGGPYNSPLHF. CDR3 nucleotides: TGTGCCTGGAGTTCTGGGGGCCCCTATAATTCACCCCTCCACTTT.

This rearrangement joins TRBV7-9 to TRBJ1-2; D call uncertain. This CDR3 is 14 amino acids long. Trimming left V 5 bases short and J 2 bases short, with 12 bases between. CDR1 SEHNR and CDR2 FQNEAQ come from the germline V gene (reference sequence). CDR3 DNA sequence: TGTGCCAGCAGCCATCCCACGGGAAACTATGGCTACACCTTC. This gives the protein CASSHPTGNYGYTF. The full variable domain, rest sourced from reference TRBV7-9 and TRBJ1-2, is DTGVSQNPRHKITKRGQNVTFRCDPISEHNRLYWYRQTLGQGPEFLTYFQNEAQLEKSRLLSDRFSAERPKGSFSTLEIQRTEQGDSAMYLCASSHPTGNYGYTFGSGTRLTVV.

CDR3 residues: CASSLFDRSNGYTF. The CDR3 coding sequence is TGTGCCAGCAGTTTATTTGATCGGTCGAATGGCTACACCTTC. The chain joins TRBV28 to TRBJ1-2; no clear D. V dropped 1 base and J dropped 6 bases, with 12 bases sitting between them. Germline V gene sequence: CDR1 MDHEN, CDR2 SYDVKM. The CDR3 runs to 14 residues.

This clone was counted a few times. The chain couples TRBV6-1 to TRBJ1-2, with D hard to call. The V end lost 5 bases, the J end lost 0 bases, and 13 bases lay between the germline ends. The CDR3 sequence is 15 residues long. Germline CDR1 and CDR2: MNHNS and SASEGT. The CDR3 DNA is TGTGCCAGCAGTCGATCCAGGATGCCTAACTATGGCTACACCTTC. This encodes CASSRSRMPNYGYTF.

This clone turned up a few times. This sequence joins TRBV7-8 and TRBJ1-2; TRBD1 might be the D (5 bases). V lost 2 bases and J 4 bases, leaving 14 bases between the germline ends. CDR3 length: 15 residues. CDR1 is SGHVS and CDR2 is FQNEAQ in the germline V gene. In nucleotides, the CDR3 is TGTGCCAGCAGCTTATGGCGGGGCGCCGGCTATGGCTACACCTTC. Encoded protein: CASSLWRGAGYGYTF.

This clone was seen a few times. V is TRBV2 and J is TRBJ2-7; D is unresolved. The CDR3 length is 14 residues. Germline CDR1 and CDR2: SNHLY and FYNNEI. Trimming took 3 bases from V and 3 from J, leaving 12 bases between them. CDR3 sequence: CASSERGTNYEQYF. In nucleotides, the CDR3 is TGTGCCAGCAGTGAGCGCGGCACCAACTACGAGCAGTACTTC. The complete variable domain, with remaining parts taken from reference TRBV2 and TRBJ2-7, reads EPEVTQTPSHQVTQMGQEVILRCVPISNHLYFYWYRQILGQKVEFLVSFYNNEISEKSEIFDDQFSVERPDGSNFTLKIRSTKLEDSAMYFCASSERGTNYEQYFGPGTRLTVT.

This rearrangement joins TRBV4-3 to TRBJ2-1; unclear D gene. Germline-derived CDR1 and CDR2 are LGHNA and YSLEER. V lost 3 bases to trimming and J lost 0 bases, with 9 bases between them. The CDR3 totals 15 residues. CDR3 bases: TGCGCCAGCAGCCAGGCGGCTAGCTCCTACAATGAGCAGTTCTTC. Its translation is CASSQAASSYNEQFF.

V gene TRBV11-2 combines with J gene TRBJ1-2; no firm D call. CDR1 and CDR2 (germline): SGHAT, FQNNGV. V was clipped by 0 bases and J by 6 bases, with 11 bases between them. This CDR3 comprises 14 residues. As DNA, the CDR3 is TGTGCCAGCAGCTTAGACCCCTCGAGGAATGGCTACACCTTC. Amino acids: CASSLDPSRNGYTF.

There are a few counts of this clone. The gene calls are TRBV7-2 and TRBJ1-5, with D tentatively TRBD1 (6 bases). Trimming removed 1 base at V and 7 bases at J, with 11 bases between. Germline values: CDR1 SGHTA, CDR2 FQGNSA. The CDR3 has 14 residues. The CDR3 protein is CASSLDREVQPQHF. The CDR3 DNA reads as TGTGCCAGCAGCTTAGACAGGGAAGTACAGCCCCAGCATTTT.

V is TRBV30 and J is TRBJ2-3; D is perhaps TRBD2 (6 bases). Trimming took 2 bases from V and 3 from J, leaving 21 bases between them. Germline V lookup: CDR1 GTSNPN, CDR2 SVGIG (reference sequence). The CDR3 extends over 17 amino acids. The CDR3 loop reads CAWSRGTSPIATDTQYF. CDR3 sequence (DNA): TGTGCCTGGAGTAGGGGAACTAGCCCGATAGCTACAGATACGCAGTATTTT.

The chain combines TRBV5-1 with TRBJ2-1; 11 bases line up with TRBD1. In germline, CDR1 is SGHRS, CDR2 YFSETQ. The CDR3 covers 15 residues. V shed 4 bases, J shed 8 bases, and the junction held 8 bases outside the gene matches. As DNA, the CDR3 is TGCGCCAGCAGCACCGGGACAGGGGGTTTCGATGAGCAGTTCTTC. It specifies CASSTGTGGFDEQFF.

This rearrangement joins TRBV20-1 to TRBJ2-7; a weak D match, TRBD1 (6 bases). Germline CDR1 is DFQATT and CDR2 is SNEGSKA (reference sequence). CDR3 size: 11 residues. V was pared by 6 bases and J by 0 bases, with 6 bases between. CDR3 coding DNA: TGCAGTGCGGACAGCTCCTACGAGCAGTACTTC. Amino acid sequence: CSADSSYEQYF.

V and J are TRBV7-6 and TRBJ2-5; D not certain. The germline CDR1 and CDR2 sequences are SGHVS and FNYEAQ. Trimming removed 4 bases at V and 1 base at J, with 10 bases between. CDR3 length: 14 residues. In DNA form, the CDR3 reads TGTGCCAGCAGCTCCTTTCGGAGCCAAGAGACCCAGTACTTC. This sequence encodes CASSSFRSQETQYF.

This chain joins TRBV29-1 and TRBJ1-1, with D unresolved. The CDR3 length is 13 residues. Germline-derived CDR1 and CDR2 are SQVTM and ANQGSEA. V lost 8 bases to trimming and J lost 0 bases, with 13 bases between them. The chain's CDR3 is CSFPGGMNTEAFF. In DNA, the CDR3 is TGCAGCTTCCCGGGAGGAATGAACACTGAAGCTTTCTTT.

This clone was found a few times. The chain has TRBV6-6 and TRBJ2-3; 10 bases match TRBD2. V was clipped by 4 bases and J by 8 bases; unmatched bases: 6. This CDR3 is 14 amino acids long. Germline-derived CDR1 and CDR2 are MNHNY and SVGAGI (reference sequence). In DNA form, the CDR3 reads TGTGCCAGCAGTTCCGGGACTAGCGTTCGTACGCAGTATTTT. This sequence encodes CASSSGTSVRTQYF.

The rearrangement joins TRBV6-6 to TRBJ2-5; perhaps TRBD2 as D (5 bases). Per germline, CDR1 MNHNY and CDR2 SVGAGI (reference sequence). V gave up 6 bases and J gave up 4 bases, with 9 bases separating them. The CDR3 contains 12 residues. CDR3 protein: CASSPRGETQYF. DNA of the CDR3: TGTGCCAGCAGCCCCCGGGGAGAGACCCAGTACTTC.